The TCR beta chain described here comes from a study of beta chain features in type 1 diabetes. Broader study findings: Junctions at VDJ sites from type 1 diabetes patients had fewer insertions and more deletions. Moderate yet significant TCRB CDR3 shortening was seen in Type 1 diabetes patients in all four CD4+ subsets. Any HLA type influence on TCRB rearrangement was left unresolved here.

This clone was observed a few times. Its target is unknown. This CDR3 spans 11 amino acids. Trimming pared 5 bases from V and 5 bases from J, leaving 4 bases between. Germline-derived CDR1 and CDR2 are SNHLY and FYNNEI. Reverse transcription of all isolated RNA meant that expressed TCRB transcripts were sequenced. Repertoires were generated with immunoSEQ multiplex PCR, while TCRdb's copy carries only in-frame clones and drops some. This sample has 140,000 or so clones; about an eighth occur once, and the top ten carry less than 1.5%. Each sorted population was over 95% pure. Material: central memory CD4+ T cells from blood. The V call is TRBV2, the J call TRBJ2-1, with D unresolved. The source is a man between 18 and 29 years old with type 1 diabetes. CDR3 in amino acids: CASSTHNEQFF. DNA of the CDR3: TGTGCCAGCAGTACCCACAATGAGCAGTTCTTC.